This record covers a single TCR beta chain. Its specificity is unknown. This record belongs to a study of identifying expanded T cells in peripheral blood. V was clipped by 1 base and J by 10 bases; unmatched bases: 6. Germline V gene lookup returns CDR1 LNHNV and CDR2 YYDKDF (reference sequence). CDR3 length: 15 residues. Study results and limitations: Differentially abundant clones: roughly 1.2 between replicates, around 17 at two to three weeks, around 20 at four. Clone count variance between roughly 2-week samples rose with total template count.

No infections or other immune events were documented during collection. Assay used: immunoSEQ multiplex PCR; TCRdb lists only in-frame clones, some missing. The sample has about 110,000 clones, around 89% seen once. The chain carries TRBV15 and TRBJ2-1, with 11 bases identical to TRBD2. Sequenced sample: blood. The receptor was isolated from a person aged 18 to 70 in good health. In DNA form, the CDR3 reads TGTGCCACCAGCAGAGCAAGGGGGACTAGCGGCGAGCAGTTCTTC. Its translation: CATSRARGTSGEQFF.